The present TCR beta chain was sequenced within a study of cytomegalovirus exposure and HLA in healthy donors. The study, taken as a whole, reports: TCR sequences were mostly rare, though some public TCRs occurred in many donors.

The CDR3 is 17 amino acids. Losses at the gene ends were 6 bases for V and 3 bases for J; bases not matched to a gene: 12. CDR1 is SNHLY, CDR2 FYNNEI, per germline. Primers: 60 Vbeta forward and 13 Jbeta reverse. The repertoire was sequenced with immunoSEQ multiplex PCR; TCRdb's copy has only in-frame clones and lacks some. Counted here are 150,000 to 200,000 clones, 75% occurring once; the ten biggest clones make up around 3%. About this clone itself: Its antigen is undetermined.

The TCR comes from a woman aged 45 to 65 in good health and CMV-seropositive. Sequencing was done on a sample of PBMCs. This chain links TRBV2 with TRBJ2-2, with 8 bases that match TRBD2. The CDR3 sequence is CASSAEARGAYTGELFF. The CDR3 DNA follows: TGTGCCAGCAGCGCCGAAGCGCGGGGGGCCTACACCGGGGAGCTGTTTTTT.